This TCR beta chain was sequenced during a study of T cells in Graves' hyperthyroidism and ophthalmopathy. Notes on the study in general: Researchers found most expanded thyroid clonotypes above 0.001 in blood as well.

The CDR3 is 15 amino acids. The J segment lost 8 bases and the V segment lost 2 bases, leaving 8 bases of the junction unmatched. This clonotype was counted at least ten times. Its antigen is unknown. Authors of the study amplified TCR beta CDR3 regions from RNA transcripts. The HTBI primer set was used in a first-round RT-PCR of the TCR CDR3. TCRdb reprocessed the multiplex PCR reads via MiXCR and lists one record per CDR3 protein. The data contain under 300,000 distinct CDR3 sequences, 13% to 15% of them singletons. Diagnostic assessment was based on clinical symptoms, serum thyroxine and TRAb, thyroid ultrasound and orbital computed tomography. Over 9 ml of fresh peripheral blood supplied the PBMCs.

The V and J genes are TRBV12-3 or TRBV12-4 and TRBJ2-1; 8 positions agree with TRBD1. This clonotype was obtained from a woman aged 50 to 60 with Graves' hyperthyroidism that later progressed to Graves' ophthalmopathy. Sequences were obtained from blood. The DNA of the CDR3 is TGTGCCAGCAGTTTACTAGACAGGGGCAGGGATGAGCAGTTCTTC. It is translated as CASSLLDRGRDEQFF.